This TCR beta chain was documented in a study of regulatory T cells in long-lasting Graves disease. The study's findings and limits: Persistent disease preferred TRBV28, TRBJ1-2 and TRBJ2-5. Newly diagnosed Graves' patients exceeded persistent ones in TCR diversity.

Time point denoted: newly diagnosed GD, antithyroid drugs for less than 3 months. PBMCs were the source of the RNA used for TCR sequencing. According to the study, TCR beta libraries were built with iRepertoire HTBI primers and CDR3-region Arm-PCR. One entry per CDR3 protein results from TCRdb running MiXCR on the multiplex PCR reads. The table shows 580,000 or so distinct CDR3 sequences, with around 15% occurring only once. Details on this clonotype: Its target is unknown.

Germline assignment: CDR1 MNHNS and CDR2 SASEGT. The CDR3 runs 16 residues. J lost 0 bases, V lost 6 bases, and 8 bases had no gene match. These same data were also listed under a study on T cells in Graves' hyperthyroidism and ophthalmopathy. This second study notes: Diagnoses were made from clinical symptoms, serum measures (thyroxine and TRAb), thyroid ultrasound and orbital computed tomography. Classification by a 13 V-J model distinguished ophthalmopathy from stable hyperthyroidism.

This TCR was sampled from a man aged 18 to 35 with Graves disease. The source material was peripheral blood mononuclear cells (PBMCs), sampled at new diagnosis, from a patient treated with antithyroid drugs. This chain links TRBV6-1 with TRBJ1-3; 7 bases are shared with TRBD1. In DNA, the CDR3 is TGTGCCAGCAGCCCTTCGGGACAGATCTCTGGAAACACCATATATTTT. This sequence encodes CASSPSGQISGNTIYF.